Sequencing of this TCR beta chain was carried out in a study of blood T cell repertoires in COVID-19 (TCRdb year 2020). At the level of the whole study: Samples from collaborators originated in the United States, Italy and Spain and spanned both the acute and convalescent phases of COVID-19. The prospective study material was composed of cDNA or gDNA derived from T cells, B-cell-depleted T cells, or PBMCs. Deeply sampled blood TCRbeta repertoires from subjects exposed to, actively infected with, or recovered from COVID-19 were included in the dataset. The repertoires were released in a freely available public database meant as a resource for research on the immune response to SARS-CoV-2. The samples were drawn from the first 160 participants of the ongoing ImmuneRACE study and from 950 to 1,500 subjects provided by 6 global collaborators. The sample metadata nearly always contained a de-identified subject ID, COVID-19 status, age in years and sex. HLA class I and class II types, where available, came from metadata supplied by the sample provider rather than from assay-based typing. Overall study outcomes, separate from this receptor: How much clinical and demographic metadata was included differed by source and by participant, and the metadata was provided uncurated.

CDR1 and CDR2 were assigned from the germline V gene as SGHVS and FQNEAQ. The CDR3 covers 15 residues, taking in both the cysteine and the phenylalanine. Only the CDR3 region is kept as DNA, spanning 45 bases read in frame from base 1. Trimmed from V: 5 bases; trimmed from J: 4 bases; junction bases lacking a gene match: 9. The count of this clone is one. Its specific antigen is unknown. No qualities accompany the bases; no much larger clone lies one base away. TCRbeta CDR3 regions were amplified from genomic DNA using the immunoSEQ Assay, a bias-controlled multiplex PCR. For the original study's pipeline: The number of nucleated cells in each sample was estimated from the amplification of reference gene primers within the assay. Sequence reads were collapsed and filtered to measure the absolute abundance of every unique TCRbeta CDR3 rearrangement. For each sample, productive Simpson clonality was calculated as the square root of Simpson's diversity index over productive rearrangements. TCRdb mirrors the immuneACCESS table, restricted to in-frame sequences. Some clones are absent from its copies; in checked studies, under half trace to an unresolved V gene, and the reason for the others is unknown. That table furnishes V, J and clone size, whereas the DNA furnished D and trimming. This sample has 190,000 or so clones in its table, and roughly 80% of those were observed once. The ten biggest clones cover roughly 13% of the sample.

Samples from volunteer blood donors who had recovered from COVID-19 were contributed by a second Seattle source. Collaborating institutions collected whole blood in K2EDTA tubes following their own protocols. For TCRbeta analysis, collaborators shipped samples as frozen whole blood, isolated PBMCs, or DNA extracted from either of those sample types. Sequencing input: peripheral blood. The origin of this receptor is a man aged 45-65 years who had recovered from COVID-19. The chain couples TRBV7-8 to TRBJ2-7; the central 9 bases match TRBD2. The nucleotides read TGTGCCAGCAGCCATGAGGGGACTAGCATGTACGAGCAGTACTTC. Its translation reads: CASSHEGTSMYEQYF.